One T cell receptor (beta chain) is described in this entry. At one end the junction does not follow the germline gene, possibly because of a read error. Other DNA sequences in the sample encode the same CDR3. The CDR3 has 14 residues. Germline V lookup: CDR1 KGHSH, CDR2 LQKENI. This sample was taken from a study of metastatic and nonmetastatic thyroid tumors. Patients underwent thyroid surgery, and none had received any treatment before it. TCRdb re-called clones from the PCR reads using MiXCR. There are over 10,000 clones in the sample; about 12% occur only once, and over 25% lies in the top ten. Sequenced sample: blood. The source of this sequence is a female donor with papillary thyroid cancer or a benign thyroid nodule (not recorded which). Some clones in this sample may be carry-over from other donors' samples. This chain links TRBV18 with TRBJ1-2; D perhaps matches TRBD1 (5 bases). The CDR3 loop reads CASSPPEGAPGYTF. CDR3 sequence (DNA): TGTGCCAGCTCGCCACCGGAAGGGGCCCCGGGCTACACCTTC. Looking up the rest from reference TRBV18 and TRBJ1-2 gives the full variable domain: NAGVMQNPRHLVRRRGQEARLRCSPMKGHSHVYWYRQLPEEGLKFMVYLQKENIIDESGMPKERFSAEFPKEGPSILRIQQVVRGDSAAYFCASSPPEGAPGYTFGSGTRLTVV.